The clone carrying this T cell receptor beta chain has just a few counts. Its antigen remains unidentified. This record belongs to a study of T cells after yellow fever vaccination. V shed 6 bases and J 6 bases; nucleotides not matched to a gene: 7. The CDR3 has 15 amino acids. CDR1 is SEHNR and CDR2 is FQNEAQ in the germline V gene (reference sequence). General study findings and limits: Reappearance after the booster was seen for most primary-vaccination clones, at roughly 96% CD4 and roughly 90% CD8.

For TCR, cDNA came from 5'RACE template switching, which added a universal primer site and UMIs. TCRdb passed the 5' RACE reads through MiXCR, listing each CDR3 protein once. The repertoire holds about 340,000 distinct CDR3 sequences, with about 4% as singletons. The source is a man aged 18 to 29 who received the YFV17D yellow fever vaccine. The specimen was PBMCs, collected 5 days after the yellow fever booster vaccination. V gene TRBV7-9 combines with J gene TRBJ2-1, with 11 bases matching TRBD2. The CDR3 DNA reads TGTGCCAGCAGGCGCACTAGCGGGGGAACCAATGAGCAGTTCTTC. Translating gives CASRRTSGGTNEQFF.